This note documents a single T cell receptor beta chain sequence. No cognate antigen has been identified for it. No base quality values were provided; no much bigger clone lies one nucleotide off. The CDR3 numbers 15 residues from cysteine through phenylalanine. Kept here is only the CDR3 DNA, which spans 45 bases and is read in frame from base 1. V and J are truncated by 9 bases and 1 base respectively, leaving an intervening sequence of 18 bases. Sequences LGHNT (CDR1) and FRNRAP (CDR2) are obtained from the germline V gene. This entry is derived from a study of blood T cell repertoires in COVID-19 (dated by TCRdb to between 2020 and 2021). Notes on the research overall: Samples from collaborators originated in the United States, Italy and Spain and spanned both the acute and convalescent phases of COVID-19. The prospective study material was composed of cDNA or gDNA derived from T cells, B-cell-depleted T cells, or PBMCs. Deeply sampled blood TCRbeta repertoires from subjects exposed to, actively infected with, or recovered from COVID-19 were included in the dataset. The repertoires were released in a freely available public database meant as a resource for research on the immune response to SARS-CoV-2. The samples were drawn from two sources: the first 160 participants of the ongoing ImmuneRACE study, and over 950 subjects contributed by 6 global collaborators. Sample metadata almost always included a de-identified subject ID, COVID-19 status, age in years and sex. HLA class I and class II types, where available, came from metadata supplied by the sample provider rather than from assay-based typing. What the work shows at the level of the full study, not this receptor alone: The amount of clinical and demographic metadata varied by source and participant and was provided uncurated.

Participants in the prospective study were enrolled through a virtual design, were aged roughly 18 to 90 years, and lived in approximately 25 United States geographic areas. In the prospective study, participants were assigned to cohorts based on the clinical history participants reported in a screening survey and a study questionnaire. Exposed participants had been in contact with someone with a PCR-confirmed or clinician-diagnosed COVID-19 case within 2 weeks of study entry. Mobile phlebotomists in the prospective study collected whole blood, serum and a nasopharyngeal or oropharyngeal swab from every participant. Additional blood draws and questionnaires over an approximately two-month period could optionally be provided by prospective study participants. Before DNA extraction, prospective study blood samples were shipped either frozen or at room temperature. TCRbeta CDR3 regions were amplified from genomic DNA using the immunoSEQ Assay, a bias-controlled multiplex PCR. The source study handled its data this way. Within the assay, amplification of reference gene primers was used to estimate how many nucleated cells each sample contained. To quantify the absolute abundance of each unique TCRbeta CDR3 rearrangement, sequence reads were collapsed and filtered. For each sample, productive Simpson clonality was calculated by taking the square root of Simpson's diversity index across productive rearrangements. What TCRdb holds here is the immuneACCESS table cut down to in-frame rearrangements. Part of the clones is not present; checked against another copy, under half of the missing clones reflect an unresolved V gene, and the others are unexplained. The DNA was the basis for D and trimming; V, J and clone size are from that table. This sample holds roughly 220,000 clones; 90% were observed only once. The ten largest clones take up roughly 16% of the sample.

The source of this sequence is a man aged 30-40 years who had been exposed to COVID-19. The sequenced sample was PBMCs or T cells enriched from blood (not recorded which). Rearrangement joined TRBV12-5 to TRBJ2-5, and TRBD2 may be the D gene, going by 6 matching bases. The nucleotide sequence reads TGTGCTAGCGCGACGGGGGACCTTACCCAAGAGACCCAGTACTTC. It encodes CASATGDLTQETQYF. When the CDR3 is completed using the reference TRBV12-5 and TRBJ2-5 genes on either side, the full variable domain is DARVTQTPRHKVTEMGQEVTMRCQPILGHNTVFWYRQTMMQGLELLAYFRNRAPLDDSGMPKDRFSAEMPDATLATLKIQPSEPRDSAVYFCASATGDLTQETQYFGPGTRLLVL.